This entry lists 18 T cell receptor beta chains sequenced from one sample in a study of blood T cell repertoires in COVID-19 (dated by TCRdb to 2020 to 2021). Receptors were amplified or captured by the immunoSEQ multiplex PCR assay. Not all clones reach the TCRdb copy of this immuneACCESS table, which keeps in-frame sequences only. Checked studies attribute under half of the gap to unresolved V genes and leave the rest unexplained. The table for this sample lists about 200,000 clones; around 83% of them were counted only once. The top ten hold roughly a tenth of the sample. Sequenced sample: peripheral blood. The receptors derive from a middle-aged man with active or convalescent COVID-19.

This chain uses TRBV29-1 with TRBJ2-2, with 7 bases fitting TRBD2. The CDR3 loop spans 15 amino acids. The J segment lost 0 bases and the V segment lost 5 bases, leaving 6 bases of the junction unmatched. CDR1 is SQVTM, CDR2 ANQGSEA, per germline. The CDR3 sequence is CSVSVGGANTGELFF. As DNA, the CDR3 is TGCAGCGTTAGTGTTGGGGGGGCGAACACCGGGGAGCTGTTTTTT.

The chain has TRBV28 and TRBJ1-6; D is undetermined. The CDR3 loop spans 18 amino acids. The germline V gene encodes CDR1 MDHEN and CDR2 SYDVKM. Trimming took off 3 bases at V and 4 bases at J, with 19 bases between the two ends. CDR3 protein: CASSLRAGGLGYNSPLHF. The CDR3 DNA sequence: TGTGCCAGCAGTTTGAGGGCAGGAGGGCTAGGGTATAATTCACCCCTCCACTTT.

The rearrangement links TRBV6-5 to TRBJ1-4, with 9 nucleotides matching TRBD1. Germline V lookup: CDR1 MNHEY, CDR2 SVGAGI. The CDR3 covers 16 residues. V lost 1 base to trimming and J lost 3 bases; unmatched junction nucleotides: 3. The CDR3, as DNA: TGTGCCAGCAGTTACTACAGGGGGCCCTCTAATGAAAAACTGTTTTTT. This gives the protein CASSYYRGPSNEKLFF.

The CDR3: CASSGWGQPNTEAFF. The CDR3 region has the DNA TGTGCCAGCAGCGGCTGGGGACAGCCGAACACTGAAGCTTTCTTT. V is TRBV5-6 and J is TRBJ1-1; 7 positions match TRBD1. This CDR3 contains 15 residues. Germline V gene data show CDR1 as SGHDT and CDR2 as YYEEEE. The V and J ends lost 4 bases and 1 base, in that order; junction bases with no gene match: 7.

This chain connects TRBV5-4 to TRBJ2-1, with 7 bases matching TRBD2. V trimming: 2 bases; J trimming: 5 bases; junction bases outside the gene matches: 7. CDR1 is SGHNT, CDR2 YYREEE, per germline (reference sequence). The CDR3 covers 15 residues. DNA for the CDR3: TGTGCCAGCAGCTTTGCGGGGGAGGCCCACAATGAGCAGTTCTTC. It translates to CASSFAGEAHNEQFF.

The chain uses TRBV23-1 and TRBJ1-6; perhaps TRBD1 as D (6 bases). TRBV23-1 carries the ORF label, with uncertain function. Trimming left V 6 bases short and J 0 bases short, with 15 bases between. This CDR3 comprises 17 residues. CDR3 DNA: TGCGCCAGCAGCCTACCCGGACAGAGCTCCTATAATTCACCCCTCCACTTT. This translates into CASSLPGQSSYNSPLHF.

The table lists this clone with a few counts. The rearrangement uses TRBV28 and TRBJ2-2; TRBD1 is a possible D gene (6 bases). Germline loops: CDR1 MDHEN, CDR2 SYDVKM. The V and J ends lost 6 bases and 5 bases respectively, with 10 bases between them. The CDR3 spans 13 residues. The CDR3 loop reads CASRYQGTGELFF. For the CDR3, the DNA is TGTGCCAGCAGATATCAGGGGACCGGGGAGCTGTTTTTT.

The V call is TRBV5-4, the J call TRBJ2-2; D gene uncertain. V shed 0 bases and J shed 0 bases, with 3 bases lying between them. The length of the CDR3 is 14 residues. Germline CDR1 SGHNT, CDR2 YYREEE (reference sequence). The CDR3 region has the DNA TGTGCCAGCAGCTTGGTAACGAACACCGGGGAGCTGTTTTTT. Protein product: CASSLVTNTGELFF.

The CDR3 region is CASSLGGEDYGYTF. DNA of the CDR3: TGTGCCAGCAGCTTAGGGGGCGAAGACTATGGCTACACCTTC. This chain connects TRBV5-4 to TRBJ1-2; 7 bases align to TRBD1. The J segment lost 3 bases and the V segment lost 2 bases, leaving 4 bases of the junction unmatched. The CDR3 runs 14 residues. Germline V CDR1 and CDR2: SGHNT, YYREEE (reference sequence).

V is TRBV9 and J is TRBJ1-5; 8 bases map to TRBD1. V shed 4 bases and J 0 bases; nucleotides not matched to a gene: 18. Germline CDR1 and CDR2: SGDLS and YYNGEE. There are 20 residues in the CDR3. Here the CDR3 DNA reads TGTGCCAGCAGCTCCCCGACCCCATGGACAGGGAATTATAGCAATCAGCCCCAGCATTTT. Translation gives CASSSPTPWTGNYSNQPQHF.

The chain combines TRBV10-3 with TRBJ2-5, with 13 bases that match TRBD2. The germline V gene encodes CDR1 ENHRY and CDR2 SYGVKD. J lost 1 base, V lost 3 bases, and 2 bases had no gene match. The CDR3 contains 16 residues. The CDR3 DNA reads TGTGCCATCAGTGAAGGACTAGCGGGGGCCCAAGAGACCCAGTACTTC. Protein sequence: CAISEGLAGAQETQYF.

The chain couples TRBV2 to TRBJ2-7; D might be TRBD1 (6 bases). The CDR3 totals 13 residues. CDR1 is SNHLY and CDR2 is FYNNEI in the germline V gene. The V and J ends lost 5 bases and 3 bases respectively, with 11 bases between them. CDR3 DNA sequence: TGTGCCAGCAGTATTCCGGGACACTACGAGCAGTACTTC. Translation: CASSIPGHYEQYF.

The rearrangement uses TRBV11-3 and TRBJ2-2; 9 nucleotides line up with TRBD1. V gave up 5 bases and J gave up 3 bases; unmatched junction bases: 4. The CDR3 is made up of 15 amino acids. The germline V gene encodes CDR1 SGHNT and CDR2 YENEEA. The CDR3 nucleotides read TGTGCCAGCAGCGCCGGGACAGGGCACACCGGGGAGCTGTTTTTT. The encoded protein is CASSAGTGHTGELFF.

This chain links TRBV9 with TRBJ2-1; tentatively, D is TRBD2 (5 bases). Germline CDR1 and CDR2: SGDLS and YYNGEE. Trimming removed 4 bases at V and 1 base at J, with 15 bases between. The CDR3 has 16 residues. The CDR3 reads CASSPYLGSSYNEQFF. CDR3 in DNA: TGTGCCAGCAGCCCCTACCTGGGGAGTTCCTACAATGAGCAGTTCTTC.

This clone is a singleton in its sample. The chain has TRBV29-1 and TRBJ2-3; TRBD1 matches at 9 bases. Trimming cost V 1 base and J 3 bases; bases outside gene matches: 11. This CDR3 comprises 17 residues. The germline CDR1 and CDR2 sequences are SQVTM and ANQGSEA. In DNA, the CDR3 is TGCAGCGTTGAAGGTATTCCCGGGACAGGGTCAACAGATACGCAGTATTTT. Its translation: CSVEGIPGTGSTDTQYF.

V usage is TRBV18 and J usage is TRBJ2-5; TRBD2 matches 13 bases. This CDR3 spans 18 amino acids. V trimming: 3 bases; J trimming: 5 bases; junction bases outside the gene matches: 12. Germline CDR1 reads KGHSH; CDR2 reads LQKENI. The CDR3 spells CASSPNTRLAGGLETQYF. The CDR3 nucleotides read TGTGCCAGCTCACCTAACACCCGACTAGCGGGAGGTCTGGAGACCCAGTACTTC. The full variable domain, its missing parts supplied by reference TRBV18 and TRBJ2-5, is NAGVMQNPRHLVRRRGQEARLRCSPMKGHSHVYWYRQLPEEGLKFMVYLQKENIIDESGMPKERFSAEFPKEGPSILRIQQVVRGDSAAYFCASSPNTRLAGGLETQYFGPGTRLLVL.

The gene calls are TRBV18 and TRBJ2-7; a weak D match, TRBD1 (6 bases). The CDR3 is 15 residues long. Per germline, CDR1 KGHSH and CDR2 LQKENI. The V and J ends lost 0 bases and 4 bases respectively, with 13 bases between them. Written as DNA, the CDR3 is TGTGCCAGCTCACCACCGAGGGGCCAGGGGTACGAGCAGTACTTC. This codes for CASSPPRGQGYEQYF. Full variable domain (missing parts from reference TRBV18 and TRBJ2-7): NAGVMQNPRHLVRRRGQEARLRCSPMKGHSHVYWYRQLPEEGLKFMVYLQKENIIDESGMPKERFSAEFPKEGPSILRIQQVVRGDSAAYFCASSPPRGQGYEQYFGPGTRLTVT.

The rearrangement joins TRBV5-1 to TRBJ2-3; 7 positions match TRBD2. Germline V gene lookup returns CDR1 SGHRS and CDR2 YFSETQ. J gave up 3 bases and V 0 bases, and 10 bases lay outside the gene matches. The CDR3 loop spans 17 amino acids. DNA of the CDR3: TGCGCCAGCAGCTTGGGGATACTAGAGGGAGGGACAGATACGCAGTATTTT. It is translated as CASSLGILEGGTDTQYF.